These 31 T cell receptor beta chains came from one sample sequenced in a study of regulatory T cells in long-lasting Graves disease. Researchers made TCR beta libraries by using iRepertoire HTBI primers and running Arm-PCR on CDR3 regions. MiXCR, applied by TCRdb to the multiplex PCR reads, yields one record per CDR3 protein. The top ten hold about 10% of the sample, which has some 450,000 distinct CDR3 sequences, roughly 17% seen once. Time point in this sample: newly diagnosed GD, antithyroid drugs for less than 3 months. TCR sequences were obtained from RNA taken from PBMCs. These data were also filed under a second study, of T cells in Graves' hyperthyroidism and ophthalmopathy.

The source was peripheral blood mononuclear cells (PBMCs), collected at new diagnosis, from a patient treated with antithyroid drugs. The receptors here all came from a woman aged 25 to 39 with Graves disease.

Note on this clonotype: This may stem from a read error, because a much larger clone lies one nucleotide away. The chain employs TRBV7-2 and TRBJ2-3; D is tentatively TRBD1 or TRBD2 (6 bases each). This CDR3 spans 15 amino acids. Germline CDR1 and CDR2: SGHTA and FQGNSA. The V gene lost 2 bases and the J gene lost 7 bases, with 16 bases spanning the gap. Here the CDR3 reads CASSLPARGVYTQYF. The CDR3 DNA sequence: TGTGCCAGCAGCTTACCAGCAAGGGGGGTATATACGCAGTATTTT. The full variable domain, completed using reference TRBV7-2 and TRBJ2-3, is GAGVSQSPSNKVTEKGKDVELRCDPISGHTALYWYRQSLGQGLEFLIYFQGNSAPDKSGLPSDRFSAERTGGSVSTLTIQRTQQEDSAVYLCASSLPARGVYTQYFGPGTRLTVL.

The chain carries TRBV5-1 and TRBJ2-7; tentatively, D is TRBD2 (6 bases). The V end was cut by 2 bases, the J end by 4 bases, with 16 bases between. CDR1 and CDR2 from the germline V gene are SGHRS and YFSETQ. This CDR3 is 15 amino acids long. The CDR3 region is CASSLRRGLRYEQYF. Here the CDR3 DNA reads TGCGCCAGCAGCTTACGGCGGGGACTCCGGTACGAGCAGTACTTC.

This clonotype has only a few counts. The chain joins TRBV20-1 to TRBJ2-2, with 10 nucleotides matching TRBD2. The CDR3 loop spans 16 amino acids. V was pared by 3 bases and J by 4 bases, with 8 bases of the junction left unmatched. In germline, CDR1 is DFQATT, CDR2 SNEGSKA (reference sequence). The CDR3 DNA reads TGCAGTGCTAGGGCCCTAGCGGGAGCAGGCACCGGGGAGCTGTTTTTT. Amino acid sequence: CSARALAGAGTGELFF.

Notes on this clonotype: Possible read error: a much larger clone is one base away. CDR3 residues: CSASSVLTSHNEQFF. In DNA, the CDR3 is TGCAGTGCTAGCTCTGTCCTCACTTCCCACAATGAGCAGTTCTTC. The chain employs TRBV20-1 and TRBJ2-1, with no clear D. Per the germline V gene, CDR1 is DFQATT and CDR2 is SNEGSKA (reference sequence). The V and J ends lost 3 bases and 5 bases respectively, with 17 bases between them. The CDR3 totals 15 residues.

This chain links TRBV6-1 with TRBJ1-2, with D hard to call. Germline V gene lookup returns CDR1 MNHNS and CDR2 SASEGT. V lost 6 bases, J lost 8 bases, and 16 bases lay in between. The CDR3 is 13 residues long. CDR3 residues: CASRPAGARGYTF. The CDR3 DNA reads TGTGCCAGCAGGCCCGCGGGTGCCCGGGGCTACACCTTC.

This clonotype was seen at least ten times. This rearrangement joins TRBV30 to TRBJ2-3; D remains ambiguous. CDR1 is GTSNPN, CDR2 SVGIG, per germline (reference sequence). V was shortened by 1 base and J by 0 bases, with 17 bases between the two germline ends. The CDR3 runs to 17 residues. The CDR3 region is CAWSDPLSSASTDTQYF. CDR3 DNA sequence: TGTGCCTGGAGTGACCCATTGTCGTCAGCTAGCACAGATACGCAGTATTTT.

With regard to this clonotype: Its ends do not fully match the called genes, so a read error is possible. This sequence joins TRBV25-1 and TRBJ1-2; the D gene is possibly TRBD1 (6 bases). Germline values: CDR1 MGHDK, CDR2 SYGVNS. This CDR3 region has 13 residues. CDR3 amino acids: CAGRGRGPRGYTF. CDR3 coding DNA: TGTGCCGGCAGGGGCCGGGGGCCTAGAGGCTACACCTTC.

The rearrangement uses TRBV24-1 and TRBJ2-5, with a weak D call TRBD1 (5 bases). The CDR3 has 16 residues. Germline V CDR1 and CDR2: KGHDR, SFDVKD. V was pared by 7 bases and J by 3 bases, with 20 bases between. CDR3: CATSPSVGLGEETQYF. In DNA, the CDR3 is TGTGCCACCAGCCCCTCTGTGGGGCTAGGGGAAGAGACCCAGTACTTC.

A remark on this clonotype: This sequence may be a read error, since a much larger clone differs from it by one base. The chain has TRBV11-2 and TRBJ1-1; D possibly corresponds to TRBD1 (6 bases). The CDR3 is 14 amino acids. Germline loops: CDR1 SGHAT, CDR2 FQNNGV. The V and J ends lost 10 bases and 5 bases respectively, with 20 bases between them. The chain's CDR3 is CANRATGGGTEAFF. CDR3 nucleotide sequence: TGTGCCAACAGGGCGACGGGCGGAGGGACTGAAGCTTTCTTT.

This clonotype was seen ten or more times. The chain recombines TRBV12-3 or TRBV12-4 with TRBJ1-2; D is ambiguous. The CDR3 extends over 15 amino acids. V was pared by 2 bases and J by 0 bases, with 10 bases between. The CDR3 sequence is CASSLRQTPNYGYTF. The CDR3 DNA reads TGTGCCAGCAGTTTAAGGCAGACCCCTAACTATGGCTACACCTTC.

The J gene is TRBJ1-1, the V gene TRBV20-1; 7 nucleotides align to TRBD1. Germline trimming cut 5 bases from V and 0 bases from J; bases unmatched to any gene: 6. From germline, CDR1 is DFQATT and CDR2 SNEGSKA (reference sequence). The CDR3 covers 14 residues. In nucleotides, the CDR3 is TGCAGTGCTGAGGACAGGCACATGAACACTGAAGCTTTCTTT. The encoded protein is CSAEDRHMNTEAFF.

In regard to this clonotype: An end of the junction does not agree with germline; a read error may underlie this. The chain joins TRBV7-2 to TRBJ2-1; D is ambiguous. The CDR3 covers 11 residues. Germline V lookup: CDR1 SGHTA, CDR2 FQGNSA. CDR3 in DNA: TGTGCCAGCGGCTTAGCATATGAGCAGTTCTTC. Residues: CASGLAYEQFF. The full variable domain, in which reference TRBV7-2 and TRBJ2-1 provide the parts outside the CDR3, is GAGVSQSPSNKVTEKGKDVELRCDPISGHTALYWYRQSLGQGLEFLIYFQGNSAPDKSGLPSDRFSAERTGGSVSTLTIQRTQQEDSAVYLCASGLAYEQFFGPGTRLTVL.

This clonotype showed up many times. The CDR3 nucleotides read TGTGCCAGCAGCTTAGCGTCGGGGGGGCTCGGTGAGCAGTTCTTC. As protein: CASSLASGGLGEQFF. V and J are TRBV7-8 and TRBJ2-1, with 8 bases that match TRBD2. Germline V lookup: CDR1 SGHVS, CDR2 FQNEAQ. This CDR3 contains 15 residues. Trimming took 0 bases from V and 9 from J; bases not matched to a gene: 7.

The chain combines TRBV2 with TRBJ1-2; D is undetermined. Germline CDR1 and CDR2: SNHLY and FYNNEI. Deletions cut 6 bases from V and 7 bases from J, with 18 bases between. CDR3 size: 14 residues. CDR3 DNA: TGTGCCAGCAGGGGGTCGACGTTTAGTCTTGGCTACACCTTC. This translates into CASRGSTFSLGYTF.

This clonotype was seen a few times. The chain couples TRBV5-1 to TRBJ2-2; 11 bases match TRBD1. Looked up from germline, CDR1 is SGHRS and CDR2 is YFSETQ. With 4 bases clipped from V and 3 bases from J, the junction kept 5 bases outside the gene matches. The CDR3 contains 16 residues. The CDR3 DNA reads TGCGCCAGCAGCCCCTGGACAGGGGGCTACACCGGGGAGCTGTTTTTT. It specifies CASSPWTGGYTGELFF. The whole variable domain, remainder taken from reference TRBV5-1 and TRBJ2-2, is KAGVTQTPRYLIKTRGQQVTLSCSPISGHRSVSWYQQTPGQGLQFLFEYFSETQRNKGNFPGRFSGRQFSNSRSEMNVSTLELGDSALYLCASSPWTGGYTGELFFGEGSRLTVL.

The table lists this clonotype with many counts. The V gene is TRBV7-6, the J gene TRBJ2-3; the match to TRBD2 covers 12 bases. J gave up 1 base and V 1 base, and 3 bases lay outside the gene matches. The CDR3 is 17 amino acids. Per germline, CDR1 SGHVS and CDR2 FNYEAQ. In DNA form, the CDR3 reads TGTGCCAGCAGCTTAGGAGCTAGCGGGAGGGGCACAGATACGCAGTATTTT. Translating gives CASSLGASGRGTDTQYF.

In the case of this clonotype: This clone may be a read error of a much larger clone one base away. The chain carries TRBV5-1 and TRBJ1-1; 10 bases agree with TRBD1. The germline V gene has CDR1 SGHRS and CDR2 YFSETQ. The CDR3 totals 14 residues. The chain's CDR3 is CAGSYGQGVAEAFF. CDR3 nucleotide sequence: TGCGCCGGCAGCTACGGACAGGGGGTAGCTGAAGCTTTCTTT.

This clonotype has ten or more counts. The chain has TRBV7-2 and TRBJ1-1, with 8 bases lining up with TRBD1. The V segment lost 5 bases and the J segment 7 bases; nucleotides outside the gene matches: 6. The CDR3 contains 13 residues. Looked up from germline, CDR1 is SGHTA and CDR2 is FQGNSA. The CDR3 DNA is TGTGCCAGCAGCCGACAGGGGAGTAGTGAAGCTTTCTTT. Translating gives CASSRQGSSEAFF.

This clonotype was detected once. The chain joins TRBV7-2 to TRBJ2-2; 12 bases align to TRBD2. The CDR3 sequence is 15 residues long. The junction had 2 bases not matched to a gene; V was cut back by 6 bases and J by 3 bases. Germline V gives CDR1 SGHTA, CDR2 FQGNSA. The CDR3 coding sequence is TGTGCCAGCAGTCTAGCGGGAGGGGACACCGGGGAGCTGTTTTTT. Its translation: CASSLAGGDTGELFF. Based on the CDR3 plus reference TRBV7-2 and TRBJ2-2, the full variable domain is GAGVSQSPSNKVTEKGKDVELRCDPISGHTALYWYRQSLGQGLEFLIYFQGNSAPDKSGLPSDRFSAERTGGSVSTLTIQRTQQEDSAVYLCASSLAGGDTGELFFGEGSRLTVL.

In its sample, this clonotype was seen many times. This chain connects TRBV28 to TRBJ1-1, with TRBD1 as a possible D gene (6 bases). Looked up from germline, CDR1 is MDHEN and CDR2 is SYDVKM. V gave up 4 bases and J gave up 0 bases, with 18 bases separating them. The CDR3 has 17 residues. This CDR3 reads CASSSPGSRGMNTEAFF. The CDR3 nucleotides are TGTGCCAGCAGTTCTCCGGGCTCCAGGGGCATGAACACTGAAGCTTTCTTT. Full variable domain (remainder filled in from reference TRBV28 and TRBJ1-1): DVKVTQSSRYLVKRTGEKVFLECVQDMDHENMFWYRQDPGLGLRLIYFSYDVKMKEKGDIPEGYSVSREKKERFSLILESASTNQTSMYLCASSSPGSRGMNTEAFFGQGTRLTVV.

At least ten counts were recorded for this clonotype. The rearrangement links TRBV28 to TRBJ2-7, with no clear D. Per the germline V gene, CDR1 is MDHEN and CDR2 is SYDVKM. This CDR3 has 13 amino acids. V gave up 2 bases and J gave up 5 bases, with 10 bases separating them. The CDR3 here is CASSLLEMHEQYF. The CDR3 DNA follows: TGTGCCAGCAGTTTACTTGAAATGCACGAGCAGTACTTC.

This clonotype was counted at least ten times. V and J are TRBV6-5 and TRBJ2-7; D might be TRBD2 (6 bases). The CDR3 loop spans 15 amino acids. Germline V gives CDR1 MNHEY, CDR2 SVGAGI. Trimming shortened V by 2 bases and J by 4 bases, and 15 bases separated the two germline ends. The CDR3 is CASSYGAGTRYEQYF. The CDR3 region has the DNA TGTGCCAGCAGTTACGGGGCAGGGACTCGATACGAGCAGTACTTC.

The rearrangement uses TRBV7-2 and TRBJ2-2; D ambiguous. Germline assignment: CDR1 SGHTA and CDR2 FQGNSA. Trimming shortened V by 7 bases and J by 5 bases, and 11 bases separated the two germline ends. The CDR3 covers 13 residues. The CDR3 sequence is CASNFGSTGELFF. CDR3 nucleotide sequence: TGTGCCAGCAATTTCGGGTCGACCGGGGAGCTGTTTTTT.

This clonotype was recorded many times. The rearrangement links TRBV14 to TRBJ2-1, with D uncertain. Per germline, CDR1 SGHDN and CDR2 FVKESK. Trimming pared 2 bases from V and 7 bases from J, leaving 15 bases between. The CDR3 has 15 amino acids. For the CDR3, the DNA is TGTGCCAGCAGCCAACTAGGCCGACCCGATAATGAGCAGTTCTTC. Protein sequence: CASSQLGRPDNEQFF.

This clonotype was observed a few times. This chain connects TRBV27 to TRBJ1-2; possible D gene TRBD1, 5 bases. The CDR3 spans 14 residues. V lost 3 bases and J lost 2, with 10 bases in between. The germline gives CDR1 MNHEY, CDR2 SMNVEV (reference sequence). CDR3 in amino acids: CASSFNRFNYGYTF. The CDR3, as DNA: TGTGCCAGCAGTTTTAACAGGTTCAACTATGGCTACACCTTC.

The chain carries TRBV7-6 and TRBJ2-2, with a weak D call TRBD1 (6 bases). Trimming took off 5 bases at V and 6 bases at J, with 19 bases between the two ends. CDR1 SGHVS and CDR2 FNYEAQ come from the germline V gene. The CDR3 length is 16 residues. CDR3 sequence: CASSLTSGTPPGELFF. CDR3 DNA sequence: TGTGCCAGCAGCCTCACCTCCGGGACACCTCCCGGGGAGCTGTTTTTT.

Ten or more counts support this clonotype. V usage is TRBV28 and J usage is TRBJ2-2; a weak D match, TRBD1 (6 bases). With 6 bases removed from V and 9 bases from J, the gap between germline ends came to 17 bases. There are 14 residues in the CDR3. Germline V gene lookup returns CDR1 MDHEN and CDR2 SYDVKM. The CDR3 loop is CASSLAGAGWELFF. The CDR3 bases are TGTGCCAGCAGCCTCGCAGGGGCCGGGTGGGAGCTGTTTTTT.

This clonotype was counted only a few times. This chain links TRBV18 with TRBJ2-2, with 7 positions matching TRBD1. Germline V gene lookup returns CDR1 KGHSH and CDR2 LQKENI. This CDR3 region has 17 residues. V was pared by 3 bases and J by 1 base, with 8 bases of the junction left unmatched. DNA for the CDR3: TGTGCCAGCTCACCTTTGACCCGGACAGGGAACACCGGGGAGCTGTTTTTT. It specifies CASSPLTRTGNTGELFF.

This clonotype has just a few counts. The chain recombines TRBV11-3 with TRBJ2-1; no clear D gene. Germline assignment: CDR1 SGHNT and CDR2 YENEEA. There are 15 residues in the CDR3. Trimming took 4 bases from V and 6 from J, leaving 16 bases between them. CDR3: CASSSRGPSSNEQFF. CDR3 bases: TGTGCCAGCAGCTCTAGAGGTCCCTCGAGCAATGAGCAGTTCTTC.

As for this clonotype: A much larger clone lies one base from this, so it may be a read error. The J gene is TRBJ2-1, the V gene TRBV7-9; D perhaps matches TRBD1 (7 bases). This CDR3 has 15 amino acids. The ends were cut back, 5 bases at V and 9 bases at J, with 20 bases in the middle. Germline V gene data show CDR1 as SEHNR and CDR2 as FQNEAQ (reference sequence). CDR3 sequence (DNA): TGTGCCAGCAGCATAAGAACTAGCCCAGGGGGTGAGCAGTTCTTC. Protein sequence: CASSIRTSPGGEQFF.

This clonotype was detected ten times or more. The chain links TRBV7-9 to TRBJ1-1; D gene ambiguous. The CDR3 runs to 12 residues. The germline gives CDR1 SEHNR, CDR2 FQNEAQ (reference sequence). Trimming pared 4 bases from V and 1 base from J, leaving 4 bases between. The CDR3 DNA follows: TGTGCCAGCAGCTCTACGAACACTGAAGCTTTCTTT. Protein product: CASSSTNTEAFF.